This T cell receptor (beta chain) was sequenced in a study of cytomegalovirus exposure and HLA in healthy donors. Study in general: Membership in the Caucasian-associated ancestry cluster was found for around 81% of around 380 genotyped donors.

The CDR3 length is 15 residues. The germline V gene has CDR1 SGHNT and CDR2 YENEEA. Trimming shortened V by 4 bases and J by 5 bases, and 16 bases separated the two germline ends. Both 60 Vbeta primers and 13 Jbeta primers went into the PCR. Sequenced by immunoSEQ multiplex PCR; TCRdb stores in-frame clones only, minus some. The sample records under 200,000 clones, roughly an eighth being singletons. The genes are TRBV11-3 and TRBJ2-3, with D perhaps TRBD2 (6 bases). This clonotype was obtained from a man aged 50 to 59 in good health and CMV-seropositive. Source material: PBMCs. The CDR3 here is CASSSQAGREDTQYF. CDR3 DNA sequence: TGTGCCAGCAGCTCTCAGGCGGGGCGGGAAGATACGCAGTATTTT.